The clone carrying this T cell receptor beta chain came up once. Antigen specificity is unknown. The record originates from a study of vaccination effects on CD4 cells after COVID-19. General study points: Marked clonal contraction of both clone types appeared late after vaccination.

Profiled with immunoSEQ multiplex PCR; TCRdb holds only in-frame clones, not every one. The data contain tens of thousands of clones, approximately 70% of them singletons. Using viral peptide pools, the ViraFEST assay grew out antigen-specific CD4+ T cells prior to sequencing. Isolation of CD4+ T cells took place after 10 to 11 days of culture. Nobody among the vaccine recipients had prior SARS-CoV-2 infection (nucleocapsid antibodies were negative). Sequenced here: CD4+ T cells from PBMCs cultured with HCoV-OC43 spike peptides, sampled before COVID-19 vaccination. Stated subset: HCoV-OC43 spike overlapping peptide pool stimulation. The TCR was taken from a human donor who received a COVID-19 vaccine.

This CDR3 is CASSPRLRDNQETQYF. The DNA of the CDR3 is TGCGCCAGCAGCCCGAGGTTACGGGACAACCAAGAGACCCAGTACTTC. V and J are TRBV4-1 and TRBJ2-5; the D gene is possibly TRBD1 (6 bases). Per the germline V gene, CDR1 is MGHRA and CDR2 is YSYEKL. V was shortened by 4 bases and J by 0 bases, with 15 bases between the two germline ends. There are 16 residues in the CDR3.